Listed here are 14 T cell receptor beta chains from one sample, sequenced in a study of cytomegalovirus exposure and HLA in healthy donors. PCR used 60 Vbeta primers and 13 Jbeta primers. Generated by immunoSEQ multiplex PCR, the TCRdb table keeps only in-frame clones and is missing some. Here the sample spans fewer than 200,000 clones, over 75% being singletons. Sequenced: PBMCs. The receptors stem from a girl under two years old in good health and CMV-seronegative.

The J gene is TRBJ1-1, the V gene TRBV4-1; D is undetermined. The CDR3 is 17 residues long. Germline V gene data show CDR1 as MGHRA and CDR2 as YSYEKL. The V and J ends lost 3 bases and 5 bases respectively, with 22 bases between them. The CDR3 bases are TGCGCCAGCAGCCACACAGCCGCAATCAACCGGTGGACTGAAGCTTTCTTT. This sequence encodes CASSHTAAINRWTEAFF.

The rearrangement links TRBV2 to TRBJ2-5; weak D call: TRBD2 (6 bases). Germline CDR1 and CDR2: SNHLY and FYNNEI. V was cut by 6 bases and J by 4 bases, with 9 bases left in between. The CDR3 totals 12 residues. CDR3 sequence (DNA): TGTGCCAGCAGGCGGGGCCTAGAGACCCAGTACTTC. Protein product: CASRRGLETQYF.

V is TRBV12-2 and J is TRBJ2-7; TRBD2, the table's D call, was not compared with the DNA. TRBV12-2 is listed as a pseudogene. This CDR3 spans 15 amino acids. DNA of the CDR3: TGTGCAAGTCGCATGCACCGGGGTAGAGTCTACGAGCAGTACTTC. Protein product: CASRMHRGRVYEQYF.

In its sample, this clone was seen once. The chain combines TRBV6-1 with TRBJ2-7; TRBD2 aligns across 11 bases. With 7 bases clipped from V and 1 base from J, the junction kept 6 bases outside the gene matches. The CDR3 loop spans 15 amino acids. Germline V CDR1 and CDR2: MNHNS, SASEGT. The CDR3 protein is CASTAGTSGSYEQYF. The CDR3 DNA is TGTGCCAGCACCGCAGGGACTAGCGGATCCTACGAGCAGTACTTC.

The V and J genes are TRBV29-1 and TRBJ1-1, with TRBD1 identical over 9 bases. CDR3 length: 15 residues. From germline, CDR1 is SQVTM and CDR2 ANQGSEA. After removal of 4 bases from V and 8 bases from J, the junction contained 14 bases not matched to a gene. CDR3 amino acids: CSVVSGTGHNWEAFF. DNA for the CDR3: TGCAGCGTTGTCTCCGGGACAGGGCATAACTGGGAAGCTTTCTTT.

This clone was seen more than once but under ten times. The V and J genes are TRBV7-6 and TRBJ2-2; the D gene is possibly TRBD2 (5 bases). Trimming removed 0 bases at V and 5 bases at J, with 7 bases between. The CDR3 runs to 14 residues. In germline, CDR1 is SGHVS, CDR2 FNYEAQ. The CDR3 reads CASSLARATGELFF. CDR3 bases: TGTGCCAGCAGCTTAGCGCGGGCGACCGGGGAGCTGTTTTTT. Full variable domain (remainder filled in from reference TRBV7-6 and TRBJ2-2): GAGVSQSPRYKVTKRGQDVALRCDPISGHVSLYWYRQALGQGPEFLTYFNYEAQQDKSGLPNDRFSAERPEGSISTLTIQRTEQRDSAMYRCASSLARATGELFFGEGSRLTVL.

The J gene is TRBJ2-7, the V gene TRBV5-6; the D is unclear. The CDR3 is 13 amino acids. The germline V gene encodes CDR1 SGHDT and CDR2 YYEEEE. V gave up 0 bases and J gave up 3 bases, with 7 bases separating them. The CDR3 DNA is TGTGCCAGCAGCTTGGCGCGGATCTACGAGCAGTACTTC. As protein: CASSLARIYEQYF.

The chain couples TRBV6-1 to TRBJ2-1, with 8 nucleotides matching TRBD1. CDR1 is MNHNS and CDR2 is SASEGT in the germline V gene. The CDR3 consists of 14 residues. V trimming: 6 bases; J trimming: 5 bases; junction bases outside the gene matches: 6. The CDR3 nucleotides are TGTGCCAGCAGCGGGACAGGTGAGGACAATGAGCAGTTCTTC. Encoded protein: CASSGTGEDNEQFF.

The rearrangement uses TRBV9 and TRBJ2-1; possible D gene TRBD1, 7 bases. This CDR3 has 18 amino acids. Looked up from germline, CDR1 is SGDLS and CDR2 is YYNGEE. Trimming stripped 0 bases from V and 8 bases from J, with 24 bases between. The CDR3 here is CASSVGRRETGLMDEQFF. The CDR3 DNA is TGTGCCAGCAGCGTAGGGCGACGGGAGACAGGGCTTATGGATGAGCAGTTCTTC. Looking up the rest from reference TRBV9 and TRBJ2-1 gives the full variable domain: DSGVTQTPKHLITATGQRVTLRCSPRSGDLSVYWYQQSLDQGLQFLIQYYNGEERAKGNILERFSAQQFPDLHSELNLSSLELGDSALYFCASSVGRRETGLMDEQFFGPGTRLTVL.

This clone was seen only a few times. The chain couples TRBV6-1 to TRBJ1-2; 9 bases match TRBD1. The CDR3 runs 14 residues. V gave up 3 bases and J gave up 5 bases; unmatched junction bases: 4. CDR1 and CDR2 (germline): MNHNS, SASEGT. The CDR3 reads CASSDWGQGYGYTF. The CDR3 DNA reads TGTGCCAGCAGTGATTGGGGACAGGGATATGGCTACACCTTC.

J is TRBJ1-3 and V is TRBV6-5; no clear D. The length of the CDR3 is 14 residues. CDR1 is MNHEY and CDR2 is SVGAGI in the germline V gene. With 0 bases removed from V and 4 bases from J, the gap between germline ends came to 7 bases. The CDR3 region is CASSYSGRGNTIYF. CDR3 sequence (DNA): TGTGCCAGCAGTTACTCTGGGAGGGGAAACACCATATATTTT.

J is TRBJ1-5 and V is TRBV10-3; D is perhaps TRBD1 (5 bases). The V end lost 0 bases, the J end lost 3 bases, and 15 bases lay between the germline ends. CDR3 length equals 17 residues. Germline-derived CDR1 and CDR2 are ENHRY and SYGVKD. The CDR3 loop reads CAISESTTAAYNQPQHF. The CDR3 DNA reads TGTGCCATCAGTGAGTCAACGACAGCCGCCTACAATCAGCCCCAGCATTTT.

CDR3 protein: CAISEDRSYGYTF. The CDR3 bases are TGTGCCATCAGTGAGGACAGGTCCTATGGCTACACCTTC. This chain connects TRBV10-3 to TRBJ1-2; maybe TRBD1 (6 bases). CDR3 length equals 13 residues. Per the germline V gene, CDR1 is ENHRY and CDR2 is SYGVKD. Trimming pared 2 bases from V and 4 bases from J, leaving 8 bases between.

The CDR3 sequence is CASSAGSSYEQYF. In nucleotides, the CDR3 is TGCGCCTCCTCCGCGGGGAGCTCCTACGAGCAGTACTTC. V gene TRBV5-1 combines with J gene TRBJ2-7; weak D call: TRBD2 (6 bases). CDR1 and CDR2 (germline): SGHRS, YFSETQ. The V and J ends lost 10 bases and 0 bases respectively, with 14 bases between them. The CDR3 is 13 residues long.